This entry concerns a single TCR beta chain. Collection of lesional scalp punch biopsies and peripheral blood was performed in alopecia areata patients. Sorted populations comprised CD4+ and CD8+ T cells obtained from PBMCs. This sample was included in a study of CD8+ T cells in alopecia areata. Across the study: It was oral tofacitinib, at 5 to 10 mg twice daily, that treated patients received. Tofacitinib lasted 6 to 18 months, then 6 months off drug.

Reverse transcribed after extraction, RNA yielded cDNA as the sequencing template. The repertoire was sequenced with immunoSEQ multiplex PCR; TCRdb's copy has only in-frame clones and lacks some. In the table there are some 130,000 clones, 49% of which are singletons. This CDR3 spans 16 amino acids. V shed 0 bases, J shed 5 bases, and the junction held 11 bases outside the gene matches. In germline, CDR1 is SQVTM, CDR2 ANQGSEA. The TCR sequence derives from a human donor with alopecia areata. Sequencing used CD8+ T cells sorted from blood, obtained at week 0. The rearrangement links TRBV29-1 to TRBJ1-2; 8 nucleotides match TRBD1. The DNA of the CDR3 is TGCAGCGTTGAAGATTCGGGACAGGCTTTAGGGTATGGCTACACCTTC. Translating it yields CSVEDSGQALGYGYTF.